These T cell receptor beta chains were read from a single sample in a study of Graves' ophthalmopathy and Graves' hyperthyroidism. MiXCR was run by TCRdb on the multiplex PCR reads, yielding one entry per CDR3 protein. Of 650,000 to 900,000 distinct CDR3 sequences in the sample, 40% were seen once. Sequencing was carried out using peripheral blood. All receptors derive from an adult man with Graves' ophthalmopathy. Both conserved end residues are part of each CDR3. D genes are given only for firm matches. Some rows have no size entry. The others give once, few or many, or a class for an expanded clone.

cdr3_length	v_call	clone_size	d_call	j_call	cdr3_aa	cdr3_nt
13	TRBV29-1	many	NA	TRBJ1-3	CSGLTVAGNTIYF	TGCAGCGGCCTGACAGTGGCTGGAAACACCATATATTTT
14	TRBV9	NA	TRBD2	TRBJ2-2	CASQRGVDTGELFF	TGTGCCAGCCAGCGGGGGGTGGACACCGGGGAGCTGTTTTTT
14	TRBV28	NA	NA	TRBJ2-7	CASRRQPSSYEQYF	TGTGCCAGCAGGAGACAGCCCTCGTCCTACGAGCAGTACTTC
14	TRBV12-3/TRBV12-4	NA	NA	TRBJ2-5	CASKKDNSYGTQYF	TGTGCCAGCAAAAAGGACAATTCTTACGGGACCCAGTACTTC
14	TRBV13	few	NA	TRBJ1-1	CASSASLRGTEAFF	TGTGCCAGCAGCGCCAGCCTTCGGGGGACTGAAGCTTTCTTT
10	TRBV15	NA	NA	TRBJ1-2	CATSREGYSF	TGTGCCACCAGCAGAGAGGGCTACTCCTTC
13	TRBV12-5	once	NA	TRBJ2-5	CASCLGGYETQYF	TGTGCCAGCTGCCTGGGTGGCTATGAGACCCAGTACTTC
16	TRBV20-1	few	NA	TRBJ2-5	CSASPNDRPIRETQYF	TGCAGTGCTAGCCCCAACGACAGACCCATCCGGGAGACCCAGTACTTC
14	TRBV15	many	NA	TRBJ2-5	CATSRDSAGETQYF	TGTGCCACCAGCAGAGATTCAGCGGGAGAGACCCAGTACTTC
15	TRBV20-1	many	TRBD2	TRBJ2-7	CSAQRGLAGVYEQYF	TGCAGTGCCCAGAGAGGACTAGCGGGAGTCTACGAGCAGTACTTC
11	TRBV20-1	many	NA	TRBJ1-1	CSAPLGTEAFF	TGCAGTGCTCCCTTGGGCACTGAAGCTTTCTTT
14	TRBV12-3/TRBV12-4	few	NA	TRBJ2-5	CASSFLAAQETQYF	NA
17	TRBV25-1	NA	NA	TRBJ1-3	CASSFQVSYVAGNTIYF	TGTGCCAGCAGTTTTCAAGTCTCGTACGTAGCTGGAAACACCATATATTTT
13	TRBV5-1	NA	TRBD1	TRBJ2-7	CASSWTGGNEQYF	TGCGCCAGCAGCTGGACAGGGGGAAACGAGCAGTACTTC
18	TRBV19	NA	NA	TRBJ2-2	CASSTPRKALTDTGELFF	TGTGCCAGTAGTACCCCCCGAAAGGCCCTAACAGACACCGGGGAGCTGTTTTTT
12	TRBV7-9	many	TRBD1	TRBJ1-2	CASLQGNYGYTF	TGTGCCAGCCTACAGGGGAACTATGGCTACACCTTC
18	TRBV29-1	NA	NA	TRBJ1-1	CSVEDQVVLGVRRHEAFF	TGCAGCGTTGAAGATCAGGTCGTTTTAGGTGTCCGGCGGCATGAAGCTTTCTTT
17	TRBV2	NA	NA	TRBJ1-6	CASKGDFKSSYNSPLHF	TGTGCCAGCAAAGGAGATTTTAAGAGCTCCTATAATTCACCCCTCCACTTT
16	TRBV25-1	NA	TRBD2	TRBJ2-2	CASSEGLASNTGELFF	TGTGCCAGCAGTGAAGGACTAGCCTCGAACACCGGGGAGCTGTTTTTT
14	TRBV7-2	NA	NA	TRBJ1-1	CASSFTRWGGEAFF	TGTGCCAGCAGTTTCACACGGTGGGGCGGTGAAGCTTTCTTT
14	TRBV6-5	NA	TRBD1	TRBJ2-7	CASSLRDRIYEQYF	TGTGCCAGCAGTCTACGGGACAGAATCTACGAGCAGTACTTC
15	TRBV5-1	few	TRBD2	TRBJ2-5	CASSTGTSGSETQYF	TGCGCCAGCAGCACCGGGACTAGCGGATCGGAGACCCAGTACTTC
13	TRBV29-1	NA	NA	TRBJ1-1	CSYGGKESTEAFF	TGCAGTTACGGCGGGAAGGAAAGCACTGAAGCTTTCTTT
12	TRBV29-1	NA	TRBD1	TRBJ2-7	CSVEGQFYEQYF	TGCAGCGTTGAGGGACAGTTCTACGAGCAGTACTTC
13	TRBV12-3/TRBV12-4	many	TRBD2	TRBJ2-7	CASSFVSGNEQYF	TGTGCCAGCAGTTTCGTAAGCGGGAACGAGCAGTACTTC
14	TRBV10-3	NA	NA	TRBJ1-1	CASSSIGGDTEAFF	TGTGCCAGCAGTTCGATCGGGGGGGACACTGAAGCTTTCTTT
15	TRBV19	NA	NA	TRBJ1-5	CASSIDREYQLHQHF	TGTGCCAGTAGTATAGATCGGGAGTACCAACTACACCAGCATTTT
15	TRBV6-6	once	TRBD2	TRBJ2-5	CATVASGGNQETQYF	TGTGCCACCGTGGCTAGCGGGGGGAACCAAGAGACCCAGTACTTC
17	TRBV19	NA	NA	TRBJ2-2	CASARTASSKDTGELFF	TGTGCCAGTGCCAGGACAGCGAGCTCGAAGGACACCGGGGAGCTGTTTTTT
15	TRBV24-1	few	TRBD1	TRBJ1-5	CASGLGTESNQPQHF	TGTGCCAGCGGTCTCGGGACAGAGAGCAATCAGCCCCAGCATTTT
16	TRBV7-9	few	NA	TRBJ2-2	CASSQDRQGGTGELFF	TGCGCCAGCAGCCAAGATCGACAAGGCGGCACCGGGGAGCTGTTTTTT
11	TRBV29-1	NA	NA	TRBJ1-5	CSVDYQETQHF	TGCAGCGTTGACTACCAAGAGACCCAGCATTTT
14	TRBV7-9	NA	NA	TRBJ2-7	CASSAKQGSYEQYF	TGTGCCAGCAGCGCAAAACAGGGTTCCTACGAGCAGTACTTC
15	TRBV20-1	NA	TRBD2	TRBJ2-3	CSARDGGRAEDTQYF	TGCAGTGCTAGAGATGGCGGGAGGGCCGAAGATACGCAGTATTTT
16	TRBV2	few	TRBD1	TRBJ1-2	CASSYSGTGGNYGYTF	TGTGCCAGCAGTTACTCCGGGACAGGGGGGAACTATGGCTACACCTTC
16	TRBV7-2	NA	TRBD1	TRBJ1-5	CASSRTSGQGSPPQHF	TGTGCCAGCTCCCGCACGTCAGGACAGGGCTCGCCTCCCCAGCATTTT
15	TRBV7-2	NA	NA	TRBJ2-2	CASSPVVWGTGELFF	TGTGCCAGCAGCCCAGTGGTTTGGGGAACCGGGGAGCTGTTTTTT
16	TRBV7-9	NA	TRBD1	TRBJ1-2	CASSLGQGGSGGGYTF	TGTGCCAGCAGCCTGGGACAGGGGGGCTCGGGAGGAGGCTACACCTTC
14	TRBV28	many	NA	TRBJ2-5	CASSRQAQSWTQYF	TGTGCCAGCAGTCGACAGGCCCAGTCATGGACCCAGTACTTC
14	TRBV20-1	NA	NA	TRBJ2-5	CSAMDSTMRETQYF	TGCAGTGCTATGGACTCCACGATGAGGGAGACCCAGTACTTC
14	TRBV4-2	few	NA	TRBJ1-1	CASSQSRFNTEAFF	TGTGCCAGCAGCCAATCCCGATTCAACACTGAAGCTTTCTTT
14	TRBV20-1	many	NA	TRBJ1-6	CSARGIGDSSPLHF	TGCAGTGCTAGAGGAATCGGGGATAGCTCACCCCTCCACTTT
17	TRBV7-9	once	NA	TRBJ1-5	CASSLGADLYSNQPQHF	TGTGCCAGCAGCTTGGGGGCGGATCTTTATAGCAATCAGCCCCAGCATTTT
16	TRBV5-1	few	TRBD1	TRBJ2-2	CASSNRQGAFSGELFF	TGCGCCAGCAGCAACCGACAGGGGGCGTTTTCCGGGGAGCTGTTTTTT
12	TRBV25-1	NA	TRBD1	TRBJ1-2	CANRTGGAGYTF	TGTGCCAACCGGACAGGGGGCGCAGGCTACACCTTC
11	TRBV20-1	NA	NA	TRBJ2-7	CSAMGPYEQYF	TGCAGTGCTATGGGGCCCTACGAGCAGTACTTC
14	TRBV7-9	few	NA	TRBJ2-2	CASSPPTRTGELFF	TGTGCCAGCAGCCCCCCCACTAGAACCGGGGAGCTGTTTTTT
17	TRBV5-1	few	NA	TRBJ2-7	CASSLEFEVARPYEQYF	TGCGCCAGCAGCTTGGAATTCGAGGTAGCGCGCCCCTACGAGCAGTACTTC
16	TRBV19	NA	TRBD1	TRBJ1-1	CASSVGTGGLNTEAFF	TGTGCCAGTAGCGTCGGGACAGGGGGCTTGAACACTGAAGCTTTCTTT
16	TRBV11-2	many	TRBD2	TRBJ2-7	CASSLEAGGPESEQYF	TGTGCCAGCAGCTTGGAAGCGGGAGGGCCAGAAAGCGAGCAGTACTTC
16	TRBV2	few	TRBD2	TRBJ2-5	CASSPLSSGGSETQYF	TGTGCCAGCAGTCCGTTAAGTAGCGGGGGATCAGAGACCCAGTACTTC
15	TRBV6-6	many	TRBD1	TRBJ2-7	CASSEGTGRSYEQYF	TGTGCCAGCAGTGAAGGGACAGGCCGGTCCTACGAGCAGTACTTC
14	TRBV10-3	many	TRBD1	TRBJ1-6	CAISPGTENSPLHF	TGTGCCATCAGTCCCGGGACAGAGAATTCACCCCTCCACTTT
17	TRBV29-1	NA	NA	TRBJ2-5	CSVLGDSTSGLDWTQYF	TGCAGCGTCCTAGGGGACAGCACTAGCGGCCTAGATTGGACCCAGTACTTC
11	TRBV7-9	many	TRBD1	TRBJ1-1	CASSSGQVAFF	TGTGCCAGCAGTTCGGGACAGGTGGCTTTCTTT
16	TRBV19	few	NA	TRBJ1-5	CASSIVFTASNQPQHF	TGTGCCAGTAGTATAGTTTTCACAGCAAGCAATCAGCCCCAGCATTTT
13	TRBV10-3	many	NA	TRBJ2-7	CATVNPISYEQYF	TGTGCCACCGTCAACCCGATTTCCTACGAGCAGTACTTC
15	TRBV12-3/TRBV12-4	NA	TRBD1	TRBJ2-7	CASKVYGTAYYEQYF	TGTGCCAGCAAAGTTTACGGGACAGCTTACTACGAGCAGTACTTC